The 28 T cell receptor beta chains listed next were all sequenced from one sample in a study of blood T cell repertoires in COVID-19. Measured with immunoSEQ multiplex PCR; TCRdb has only the in-frame clones, and not every one. The data show about 500,000 clones, approximately 88% seen once. Source material: peripheral blood. These receptors were taken from a woman aged 50 to 60 with COVID-19, enrolled during active disease.

This chain uses TRBV27 with TRBJ1-1; TRBD1 matches 8 bases. CDR3 length equals 12 residues. V lost 8 bases and J lost 4; bases outside the gene matches: 3. Germline V lookup: CDR1 MNHEY, CDR2 SMNVEV (reference sequence). CDR3 sequence reads: CASSTGGTEAFF. The CDR3 bases are TGTGCCAGCTCCACAGGGGGCACTGAAGCTTTCTTT.

This clone was detected only once. V gene TRBV5-6 combines with J gene TRBJ2-7, with 11 nucleotides matching TRBD2. The J segment lost 6 bases and the V segment lost 5 bases, leaving 10 bases of the junction unmatched. In germline, CDR1 is SGHDT, CDR2 YYEEEE. There are 15 residues in the CDR3. The CDR3 DNA sequence: TGTGCCAGCAGTCAGATTAGCGGGGGGGCCCCCGAGCAGTACTTC. It yields the protein CASSQISGGAPEQYF.

The chain combines TRBV3-1 (or the pseudogene TRBV3-2) with TRBJ1-1; D remains unclear. V was shortened by 0 bases and J by 3 bases, with 5 bases between the two germline ends. The germline V gene has CDR1 LGHDT and CDR2 YNNKEL (reference sequence). This CDR3 spans 13 amino acids. The CDR3 spells CASSQEVDTEAFF. In nucleotides, the CDR3 is TGTGCCAGCAGCCAAGAGGTAGACACTGAAGCTTTCTTT.

CDR3 DNA sequence: TGCGCCAGCAGTAGAAGGGGCTACAATGAGCAGTTCTTC. Protein product: CASSRRGYNEQFF. This sequence joins TRBV4-1 and TRBJ2-1; D possibly corresponds to TRBD1 (5 bases). This CDR3 spans 13 amino acids. Germline CDR1 reads MGHRA; CDR2 reads YSYEKL. Trimming pared 6 bases from V and 3 bases from J, leaving 9 bases between.

This sequence joins TRBV9 and TRBJ2-1; 7 bases line up with TRBD1. There are 13 residues in the CDR3. V trimming: 1 base; J trimming: 12 bases; junction bases outside the gene matches: 7. The V gene's germline CDR1 is SGDLS and CDR2 YYNGEE. The CDR3 is CASSVYEGAGQFF. The CDR3 DNA is TGTGCCAGCAGCGTATACGAGGGGGCGGGGCAGTTCTTC. Variable domain in full (rest from reference TRBV9 and TRBJ2-1): DSGVTQTPKHLITATGQRVTLRCSPRSGDLSVYWYQQSLDQGLQFLIQYYNGEERAKGNILERFSAQQFPDLHSELNLSSLELGDSALYFCASSVYEGAGQFFGPGTRLTVL.

The chain is built from TRBV6-6 and TRBJ1-5, with 7 bases fitting TRBD1. V trimming: 7 bases; J trimming: 4 bases; junction bases outside the gene matches: 4. There are 13 residues in the CDR3. Germline V lookup: CDR1 MNHNY, CDR2 SVGAGI (reference sequence). CDR3 amino acids: CASTGQMNQPQHF. In DNA form, the CDR3 reads TGTGCCAGCACGGGACAGATGAATCAGCCCCAGCATTTT.

The rearrangement uses TRBV7-9 and TRBJ2-7, with D possibly matching TRBD2 (6 bases). The V and J ends lost 2 bases and 3 bases respectively, with 14 bases between them. The germline V gene has CDR1 SEHNR and CDR2 FQNEAQ (reference sequence). The CDR3 sequence is 15 residues long. The CDR3 loop reads CASSLTGGAHYEQYF. The CDR3 DNA follows: TGTGCCAGCAGCTTAACTGGCGGGGCCCACTACGAGCAGTACTTC. Full variable domain (remainder filled in from reference TRBV7-9 and TRBJ2-7): DTGVSQNPRHKITKRGQNVTFRCDPISEHNRLYWYRQTLGQGPEFLTYFQNEAQLEKSRLLSDRFSAERPKGSFSTLEIQRTEQGDSAMYLCASSLTGGAHYEQYFGPGTRLTVT.

The chain links TRBV7-2 to TRBJ2-7; 7 bases fit TRBD2. J gave up 5 bases and V 5 bases, and 12 bases lay outside the gene matches. The CDR3 extends over 15 amino acids. In germline, CDR1 is SGHTA, CDR2 FQGNSA. The CDR3 sequence: CASSPQGGTGHEQYF. In DNA form, the CDR3 reads TGTGCCAGCAGCCCCCAGGGAGGGACCGGCCACGAGCAGTACTTC. Supplemented by reference TRBV7-2 and TRBJ2-7, the full variable domain reads GAGVSQSPSNKVTEKGKDVELRCDPISGHTALYWYRQSLGQGLEFLIYFQGNSAPDKSGLPSDRFSAERTGGSVSTLTIQRTQQEDSAVYLCASSPQGGTGHEQYFGPGTRLTVT.

The CDR3 DNA follows: TGTGCCAGCAGTTTAACTCGGGGGGTCGGTAGAAACACCATATATTTT. Protein sequence: CASSLTRGVGRNTIYF. The rearrangement links TRBV28 to TRBJ1-3; D is possibly TRBD1 (5 bases). The CDR3 has 16 amino acids. Between the trimmed V and J ends, which lost 2 bases and 5 bases, there was a span of 16 bases. CDR1 is MDHEN, CDR2 SYDVKM, per germline.

This clone was counted between two and nine times. The CDR3 is CASRDTGETNYGYTF. The CDR3 DNA reads as TGTGCCAGCAGAGATACAGGGGAGACGAACTATGGCTACACCTTC. The chain links TRBV11-2 to TRBJ1-2; 7 bases agree with TRBD1. The CDR3 is 15 residues long. J gave up 2 bases and V 6 bases, and 9 bases lay outside the gene matches. Germline assignment: CDR1 SGHAT and CDR2 FQNNGV.

The chain has TRBV19 and TRBJ2-3, with D tentatively TRBD2 (6 bases). The CDR3 sequence is 15 residues long. Trimming took 6 bases from V and 3 from J, leaving 16 bases between them. Germline CDR1 is LNHDA and CDR2 is SQIVND (reference sequence). The CDR3 protein is CASSTGVYKTDTQYF. The CDR3 bases are TGTGCCAGTAGCACGGGGGTATACAAGACAGATACGCAGTATTTT.

This clone was picked up one time. The chain couples TRBV28 to TRBJ1-2, with D possibly TRBD1 on 6 matching bases. Germline V CDR1 and CDR2: MDHEN, SYDVKM. This CDR3 has 13 amino acids. Trimming stripped 7 bases from V and 7 bases from J, with 16 bases between. CDR3 nucleotides: TGTGCCAGCACCTCTAGAGCGGGGGCTGGCTACACCTTC. Translation: CASTSRAGAGYTF.

The rearrangement uses TRBV7-9 and TRBJ1-6; 12 bases match TRBD1. The germline V gene encodes CDR1 SEHNR and CDR2 FQNEAQ (reference sequence). The CDR3 has 15 amino acids. The V and J ends lost 5 bases and 10 bases, in that order; junction bases with no gene match: 6. The CDR3 loop reads CASSQGQGAASPLHF. CDR3 DNA: TGTGCCAGCAGCCAGGGACAGGGGGCAGCATCACCCCTCCACTTT.

The chain links TRBV9 to TRBJ1-2, with D perhaps TRBD1 (5 bases). Deletions cut 0 bases from V and 8 bases from J, with 14 bases between. The CDR3 is 14 amino acids. CDR1 and CDR2 (germline): SGDLS, YYNGEE. CDR3 in amino acids: CASSVAGGADGYTF. CDR3 DNA: TGTGCCAGCAGCGTAGCGGGGGGAGCAGACGGCTACACCTTC. The whole variable domain, filled in from reference TRBV9 and TRBJ1-2, reads DSGVTQTPKHLITATGQRVTLRCSPRSGDLSVYWYQQSLDQGLQFLIQYYNGEERAKGNILERFSAQQFPDLHSELNLSSLELGDSALYFCASSVAGGADGYTFGSGTRLTVV.

The chain carries TRBV29-1 and TRBJ2-2, with D perhaps TRBD2 (5 bases). Germline V lookup: CDR1 SQVTM, CDR2 ANQGSEA. Between the trimmed V and J ends, which lost 6 bases and 0 bases, there was a span of 8 bases. CDR3 length equals 13 residues. The CDR3 DNA sequence: TGCAGCGTCGGACTCGCGAACACCGGGGAGCTGTTTTTT. This gives the protein CSVGLANTGELFF.

The rearrangement joins TRBV7-9 to TRBJ2-7; 11 positions agree with TRBD2. Germline V lookup: CDR1 SEHNR, CDR2 FQNEAQ (reference sequence). J gave up 2 bases and V 5 bases, and 8 bases lay outside the gene matches. The CDR3 has 16 amino acids. CDR3 in amino acids: CASSTRLAGNAYEQYF. For the CDR3, the DNA is TGTGCCAGCAGCACGCGACTAGCGGGGAATGCCTACGAGCAGTACTTC.

The chain links TRBV29-1 to TRBJ1-1; no reliable D call. The CDR3 has 14 amino acids. Trimming removed 7 bases from V and 3 bases from J, with 18 bases in between. The V gene's germline CDR1 is SQVTM and CDR2 ANQGSEA. CDR3 coding DNA: TGCAGCGCCTTCGGGGATGCAGGCGACACTGAAGCTTTCTTT. It yields the protein CSAFGDAGDTEAFF.

The V and J genes are TRBV19 and TRBJ1-2; 8 bases are shared with TRBD1. V shed 7 bases and J 8 bases; nucleotides not matched to a gene: 3. CDR3 length: 11 residues. CDR1 is LNHDA, CDR2 SQIVND, per germline (reference sequence). The CDR3 sequence is CASTPGGGYTF. In nucleotides, the CDR3 is TGTGCCAGTACCCCAGGGGGCGGCTACACCTTC.

V is TRBV11-2 and J is TRBJ1-1; 8 bases match TRBD1. Trimming at V came to 3 bases and at J to 3 bases, leaving 3 bases not matched to a gene. In germline, CDR1 is SGHAT, CDR2 FQNNGV. The length of the CDR3 is 14 residues. The CDR3 DNA follows: TGTGCCAGCAGCTTCACGGGACAGGACACTGAAGCTTTCTTT. It encodes CASSFTGQDTEAFF.

J is TRBJ1-1 and V is TRBV7-3, with TRBD1 as a possible D gene (5 bases). The CDR3 runs 15 residues. The germline CDR1 and CDR2 sequences are SGHTA and FQGTGA. Trimming shortened V by 2 bases and J by 7 bases, and 17 bases separated the two germline ends. CDR3: CASSLQGITGSEAFF. CDR3 nucleotide sequence: TGTGCCAGCAGCTTACAGGGTATAACCGGCAGTGAAGCTTTCTTT.

DNA of the CDR3: TGTGCCAGCAGCTCTACACACGCGGACAGGGGCCTCAGGAGGGGCTACACCTTC. Translated, it gives CASSSTHADRGLRRGYTF. The chain links TRBV5-5 to TRBJ1-2; 9 bases are shared with TRBD1. The length of the CDR3 is 18 residues. J lost 8 bases, V lost 3 bases, and 20 bases had no gene match. Germline V gene sequence: CDR1 SGHKS, CDR2 YYEKEE (reference sequence).

This clone is a singleton in its sample. The rearrangement uses TRBV12-5 and TRBJ1-5; D uncertain. Germline CDR1 LGHNT, CDR2 FRNRAP. The CDR3 is 13 amino acids. Trimming removed 3 bases at V and 7 bases at J, with 10 bases between. The CDR3 sequence: CASGLEPEQPQHF. The DNA for the CDR3 is TGTGCTAGTGGTTTAGAACCCGAGCAGCCCCAGCATTTT.

The CDR3 protein is CASSFRGTGELFF. As DNA, the CDR3 is TGTGCCAGCAGCTTCAGAGGCACCGGGGAGCTGTTTTTT. The V call is TRBV11-2, the J call TRBJ2-2; D uncertain. V lost 3 bases to trimming and J lost 4 bases, with 6 bases between them. The CDR3 is 13 amino acids. Looked up from germline, CDR1 is SGHAT and CDR2 is FQNNGV.

In its sample, this clone was seen once. The V call is TRBV23-1, the J call TRBJ2-3, with 8 bases lining up with TRBD1. TRBV23-1 carries the ORF label, with uncertain function. V lost 8 bases and J lost 2; bases outside the gene matches: 24. This CDR3 region has 20 residues. The CDR3 region is CASLIAGGRRSGDFTDTQYF. CDR3 bases: TGCGCCAGCCTGATCGCAGGGGGCAGAAGGTCGGGAGACTTCACAGATACGCAGTATTTT.

The chain is built from TRBV2 and TRBJ1-1; weak D call: TRBD1 (5 bases). Germline loops: CDR1 SNHLY, CDR2 FYNNEI. The germline V and J ends were trimmed by 7 bases and 1 base, with 16 bases remaining between them. CDR3 size: 15 residues. CDR3 sequence (DNA): TGTGCCAGCACGGGGGGTCGACTCGCGAACACTGAAGCTTTCTTT. This translates into CASTGGRLANTEAFF.

The rearrangement links TRBV5-4 to TRBJ2-1, with 8 bases identical to TRBD2. The junction had 14 bases not matched to a gene; V was cut back by 5 bases and J by 10 bases. Germline assignment: CDR1 SGHNT and CDR2 YYREEE (reference sequence). The CDR3 is made up of 15 amino acids. CDR3 nucleotides: TGTGCCAGCAGTTACACCGGGACTAGTCCCGCCGAGCAGTTCTTC. Protein: CASSYTGTSPAEQFF.

The chain is built from TRBV9 and TRBJ1-1, with D possibly matching TRBD1 (5 bases). V dropped 0 bases and J dropped 4 bases, with 13 bases sitting between them. Germline CDR1 SGDLS, CDR2 YYNGEE. This CDR3 has 15 amino acids. Written as DNA, the CDR3 is TGTGCCAGCAGCGTAGGCGGGGGGTCGAGCACTGAAGCTTTCTTT. Protein product: CASSVGGGSSTEAFF.

The rearrangement joins TRBV5-4 to TRBJ2-1, with a tentative D call TRBD2 (5 bases). Germline loops: CDR1 SGHNT, CDR2 YYREEE (reference sequence). The CDR3 has 13 residues. Trimming took off 0 bases at V and 8 bases at J, with 9 bases between the two ends. CDR3 sequence: CASSLGGFDEQFF. Written as DNA, the CDR3 is TGTGCCAGCAGCTTGGGAGGGTTCGATGAGCAGTTCTTC.